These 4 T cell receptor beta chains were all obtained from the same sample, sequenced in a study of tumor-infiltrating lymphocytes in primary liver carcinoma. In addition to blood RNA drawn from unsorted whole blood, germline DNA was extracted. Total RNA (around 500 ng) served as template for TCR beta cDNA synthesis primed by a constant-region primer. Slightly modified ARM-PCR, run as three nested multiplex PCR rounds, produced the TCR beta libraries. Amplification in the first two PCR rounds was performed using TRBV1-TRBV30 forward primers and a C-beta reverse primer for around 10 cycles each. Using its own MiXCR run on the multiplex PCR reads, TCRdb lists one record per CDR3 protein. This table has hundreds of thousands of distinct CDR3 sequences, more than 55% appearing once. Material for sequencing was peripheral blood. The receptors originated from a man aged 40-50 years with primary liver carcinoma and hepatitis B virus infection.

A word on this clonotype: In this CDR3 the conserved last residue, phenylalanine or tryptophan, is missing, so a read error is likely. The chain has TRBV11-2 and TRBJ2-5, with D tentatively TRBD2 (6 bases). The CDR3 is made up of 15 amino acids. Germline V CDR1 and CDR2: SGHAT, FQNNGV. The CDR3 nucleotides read TGCGTCAGCAGCTTAGAAATTGTAGCGGCCGGGACCCAGTACTCC. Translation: CVSSLEIVAAGTQYS.

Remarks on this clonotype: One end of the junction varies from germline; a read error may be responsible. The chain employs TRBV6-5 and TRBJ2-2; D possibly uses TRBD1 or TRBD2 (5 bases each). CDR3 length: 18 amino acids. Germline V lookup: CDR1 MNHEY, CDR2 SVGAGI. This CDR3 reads CASSYSKASGSNTGEPFF. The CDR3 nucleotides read TGTGCCAGTAGTTACTCGAAAGCTTCAGGGTCGAACACCGGGGAGCCGTTTTTT.

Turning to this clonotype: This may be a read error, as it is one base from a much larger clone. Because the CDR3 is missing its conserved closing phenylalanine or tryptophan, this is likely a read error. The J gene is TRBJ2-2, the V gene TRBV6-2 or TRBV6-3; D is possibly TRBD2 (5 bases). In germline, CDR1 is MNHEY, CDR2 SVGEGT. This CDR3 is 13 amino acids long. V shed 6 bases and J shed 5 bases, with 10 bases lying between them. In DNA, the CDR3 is TGTGCCAGCAGGCCCCCGGGGACCGGGGAGCTGTTTTGT. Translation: CASRPPGTGELFC.

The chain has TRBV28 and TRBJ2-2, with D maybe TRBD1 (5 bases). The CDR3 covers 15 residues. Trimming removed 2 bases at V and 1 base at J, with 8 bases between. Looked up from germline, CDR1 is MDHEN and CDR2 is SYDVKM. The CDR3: CASSLGTGNTGELFF. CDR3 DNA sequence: TGTGCCAGCAGTTTAGGTACAGGGAACACCGGGGAGCTGTTTTTT.